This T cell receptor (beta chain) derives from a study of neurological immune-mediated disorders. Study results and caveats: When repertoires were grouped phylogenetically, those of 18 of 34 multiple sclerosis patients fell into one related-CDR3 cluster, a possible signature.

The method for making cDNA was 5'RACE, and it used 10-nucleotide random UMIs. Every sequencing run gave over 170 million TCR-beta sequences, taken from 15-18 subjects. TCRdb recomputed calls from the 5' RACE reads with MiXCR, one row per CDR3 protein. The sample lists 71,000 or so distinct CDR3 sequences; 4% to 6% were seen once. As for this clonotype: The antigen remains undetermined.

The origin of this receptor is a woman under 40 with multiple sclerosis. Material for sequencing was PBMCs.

This CDR3 reads CATSLRRQGEGQPQHF. CDR3 coding DNA: TGTGCCACCAGCTTGCGTCGACAGGGCGAGGGGCAGCCCCAGCATTTT. The chain couples TRBV15 to TRBJ1-5; 7 bases align to TRBD1. V trimming: 5 bases; J trimming: 7 bases; junction bases outside the gene matches: 14. CDR1 is LNHNV and CDR2 is YYDKDF in the germline V gene (reference sequence). CDR3 length equals 16 residues.